The 22 T cell receptor beta chains below come from one sample, sequenced in a study of T cells in localized non-small cell lung cancer. Method: immunoSEQ multiplex PCR; TCRdb's copy keeps in-frame clones and lacks some. The table includes around 96,000 clones, approximately 91% detected once. Specimen: PBMCs, collected before any cancer treatment. Every receptor here comes from a woman aged 40-69 years with stage II squamous cell lung carcinoma.

The chain couples TRBV6-1 to TRBJ2-5; D perhaps matches TRBD1 (5 bases). V was clipped by 2 bases and J by 1 base, with 11 bases between them. The CDR3 totals 15 residues. Germline-derived CDR1 and CDR2 are MNHNS and SASEGT. The CDR3 coding sequence is TGTGCCAGCAGTGAACCCCGACAGCTCCAAGAGACCCAGTACTTC. Its protein product is CASSEPRQLQETQYF.

V is TRBV7-2 and J is TRBJ2-1, with D perhaps TRBD1 (6 bases). The CDR3 is made up of 15 amino acids. Germline V CDR1 and CDR2: SGHTA, FQGNSA. V was cut by 3 bases and J by 0 bases, with 9 bases left in between. Here the CDR3 reads CASSFQGNSYNEQFF. Here the CDR3 DNA reads TGTGCCAGCAGCTTCCAGGGGAACTCCTACAATGAGCAGTTCTTC.

This clone has just one count. V usage is TRBV6-5 and J usage is TRBJ1-3; 7 positions agree with TRBD1. This CDR3 comprises 14 residues. Germline assignment: CDR1 MNHEY and CDR2 SVGAGI. Unmatched junction bases numbered 6, after V lost 8 bases and J lost 2 bases. The CDR3 DNA reads as TGTGCCAGCGGTCAAGGGGGCCCTGGAAACACCATATATTTT. Amino acids: CASGQGGPGNTIYF.

This sequence joins TRBV7-8 and TRBJ2-1; weak D call: TRBD1 (7 bases). Germline V lookup: CDR1 SGHVS, CDR2 FQNEAQ. CDR3 length equals 16 residues. V gave up 5 bases and J gave up 4 bases, with 18 bases separating them. The CDR3 DNA is TGTGCCAGCAGCCCAGGCGGAGGGGGCAAGTACAATGAGCAGTTCTTC. Translating it yields CASSPGGGGKYNEQFF. The whole variable domain, filled in from reference TRBV7-8 and TRBJ2-1, reads GAGVSQSPRYKVAKRGQDVALRCDPISGHVSLFWYQQALGQGPEFLTYFQNEAQLDKSGLPSDRFFAERPEGSVSTLKIQRTQQEDSAVYLCASSPGGGGKYNEQFFGPGTRLTVL.

The rearrangement joins TRBV30 to TRBJ1-5; D is undetermined. The CDR3 has 12 amino acids. Trimming removed 1 base from V and 5 bases from J, with 6 bases in between. CDR1 and CDR2 from the germline V gene are GTSNPN and SVGIG (reference sequence). The CDR3 region is CAWSGPHQPQHF. The CDR3 DNA reads TGTGCCTGGAGTGGGCCTCATCAGCCCCAGCATTTT.

The chain has TRBV5-1 and TRBJ2-2, with 10 bases lining up with TRBD1. This CDR3 is built from 18 residues. Germline CDR1 and CDR2: SGHRS and YFSETQ. V lost 3 bases and J lost 4; bases outside the gene matches: 12. The CDR3 nucleotides read TGCGCCAGCAGCTCCGGTTTCGGGACAGGGGAGAGCACCGGGGAGCTGTTTTTT. It yields the protein CASSSGFGTGESTGELFF.

CDR3 residues: CSAQVGGEQFF. CDR3 DNA: TGCAGTGCGCAAGTGGGAGGTGAGCAGTTCTTC. The J gene is TRBJ2-1, the V gene TRBV20-1, with D tentatively TRBD2 (6 bases). The CDR3 contains 11 residues. V was cut by 6 bases and J by 9 bases, with 12 bases left in between. Germline V lookup: CDR1 DFQATT, CDR2 SNEGSKA (reference sequence).

The chain recombines TRBV27 with TRBJ2-1; the match to TRBD2 covers 7 bases. This CDR3 has 16 amino acids. The junction had 9 bases not matched to a gene; V was cut back by 6 bases and J by 1 base. CDR1 is MNHEY and CDR2 is SMNVEV in the germline V gene (reference sequence). The chain's CDR3 is CASRKASGGSYNEQFF. In nucleotides, the CDR3 is TGTGCCAGCAGGAAAGCTAGCGGAGGATCCTACAATGAGCAGTTCTTC.

The genes are TRBV6-5 and TRBJ1-1; D is possibly TRBD1 (6 bases). This CDR3 spans 15 amino acids. Trimming took 5 bases from V and 3 from J, leaving 16 bases between them. Germline values: CDR1 MNHEY, CDR2 SVGAGI. The CDR3 DNA is TGTGCCAGCAGTCCGGCGGGGGGCAGGTACACTGAAGCTTTCTTT. This translates into CASSPAGGRYTEAFF.

J is TRBJ2-7 and V is TRBV28; D possibly corresponds to TRBD1 (6 bases). V lost 6 bases, J lost 3 bases, and 15 bases lay in between. Per germline, CDR1 MDHEN and CDR2 SYDVKM. This CDR3 is built from 14 residues. This chain's CDR3 is CASRPTGRGYEQYF. The CDR3 DNA reads as TGTGCCAGCAGGCCAACAGGGCGAGGCTACGAGCAGTACTTC.

This chain joins TRBV19 and TRBJ1-2, with D possibly being TRBD1 (5 bases). The CDR3 runs to 13 residues. CDR1 and CDR2 from the germline V gene are LNHDA and SQIVND (reference sequence). Trimming pared 5 bases from V and 8 bases from J, leaving 15 bases between. CDR3 bases: TGTGCCAGTAGTCAGGCAGGGACCCTGGGCTACACCTTC. Its protein is CASSQAGTLGYTF.

The chain joins TRBV29-1 to TRBJ2-2; 7 bases agree with TRBD2. Trimming took 3 bases from V and 0 from J; bases not matched to a gene: 1. CDR1 SQVTM and CDR2 ANQGSEA come from the germline V gene. This CDR3 comprises 14 residues. The CDR3 reads CSVEAGANTGELFF. The CDR3 nucleotides are TGCAGCGTTGAGGCGGGGGCGAACACCGGGGAGCTGTTTTTT.

The count of this clone is one. The gene calls are TRBV19 and TRBJ1-1; 7 bases map to TRBD1. This CDR3 contains 14 residues. The germline gives CDR1 LNHDA, CDR2 SQIVND (reference sequence). With 9 bases clipped from V and 6 bases from J, the junction kept 13 bases outside the gene matches. Written as DNA, the CDR3 is TGTGCCAGCCGGGACAGAACTGGGGTCGCTGAAGCTTTCTTT. Encoded protein: CASRDRTGVAEAFF.

The rearrangement joins TRBV9 to TRBJ1-2; D unclear. Per germline, CDR1 SGDLS and CDR2 YYNGEE. The CDR3 spans 15 residues. V lost 4 bases, J lost 0 bases, and 13 bases lay in between. The DNA for the CDR3 is TGTGCCAGCAGCATCGAGCAAGGAGCTAACTATGGCTACACCTTC. It is translated as CASSIEQGANYGYTF.

The V gene is TRBV14, the J gene TRBJ1-1; D might be TRBD1 (5 bases). Germline CDR1 is SGHDN and CDR2 is FVKESK. V was cut by 6 bases and J by 7 bases, with 21 bases left in between. CDR3 size: 15 residues. The CDR3, as DNA: TGTGCCAGCAGTCACACCATCGCAGGGCTCCGTGAAGCTTTCTTT. This codes for CASSHTIAGLREAFF.

The genes are TRBV14 and TRBJ1-1; D remains unclear. Germline values: CDR1 SGHDN, CDR2 FVKESK. This CDR3 region has 13 residues. V lost 1 base and J lost 3, with 6 bases in between. CDR3 nucleotide sequence: TGTGCCAGCAGCCAAGCGGGTCACACTGAAGCTTTCTTT. It encodes CASSQAGHTEAFF.

CDR3 loop: CAWAGGTFYGYTF. CDR3 DNA: TGTGCCTGGGCCGGGGGGACCTTCTATGGCTACACCTTC. V usage is TRBV30 and J usage is TRBJ1-2; weak D call: TRBD1 (5 bases). V shed 5 bases and J shed 4 bases, with 14 bases lying between them. Germline CDR1 is GTSNPN and CDR2 is SVGIG (reference sequence). The CDR3 length is 13 residues.

This clone was found once. The chain combines TRBV5-6 with TRBJ2-5; 9 bases fit TRBD1. This CDR3 is built from 14 residues. Germline trimming cut 4 bases from V and 5 bases from J; bases unmatched to any gene: 6. Germline V gene sequence: CDR1 SGHDT, CDR2 YYEEEE. The CDR3 spells CASSTGTGRETQYF. In DNA form, the CDR3 reads TGTGCCAGCAGCACCGGGACAGGGAGGGAGACCCAGTACTTC. Using reference TRBV5-6 and TRBJ2-5 for the parts outside the CDR3, the full variable domain is DAGVTQSPTHLIKTRGQQVTLRCSPKSGHDTVSWYQQALGQGPQFIFQYYEEEERQRGNFPDRFSGHQFPNYSSELNVNALLLGDSALYLCASSTGTGRETQYFGPGTRLLVL.

The chain joins TRBV28 to TRBJ2-5; D might be TRBD1 or TRBD2, each matching 5 bases. The CDR3 sequence is 13 residues long. The ends were cut back, 2 bases at V and 2 bases at J, with 6 bases in the middle. Germline CDR1 is MDHEN and CDR2 is SYDVKM. CDR3 amino acids: CASSLGGQETQYF. The DNA of the CDR3 is TGTGCCAGCAGTTTAGGGGGACAAGAGACCCAGTACTTC.

The V gene is TRBV2, the J gene TRBJ2-1; D call uncertain. This CDR3 is built from 15 residues. Trimming pared 3 bases from V and 2 bases from J, leaving 11 bases between. Germline V lookup: CDR1 SNHLY, CDR2 FYNNEI. The CDR3 sequence: CASSDRRIAYNEQFF. The CDR3 region has the DNA TGTGCCAGCAGTGACAGGCGGATAGCCTACAATGAGCAGTTCTTC.

The V call is TRBV7-8, the J call TRBJ1-3; 8 bases line up with TRBD1. This CDR3 is built from 14 residues. J lost 4 bases, V lost 1 base, and 0 bases had no gene match. Per germline, CDR1 SGHVS and CDR2 FQNEAQ. The chain's CDR3 is CASSLGDRGNTIYF. DNA of the CDR3: TGTGCCAGCAGCTTAGGGGACAGGGGAAACACCATATATTTT.

The rearrangement joins TRBV5-1 to TRBJ2-6; perhaps TRBD2 as D (7 bases). The CDR3 loop spans 18 amino acids. Per germline, CDR1 SGHRS and CDR2 YFSETQ. V was clipped by 1 base and J by 0 bases, with 14 bases between them. The CDR3 sequence: CASSLFQGTTSGANVLTF. The CDR3 DNA follows: TGCGCCAGCAGCTTGTTTCAGGGGACTACCTCTGGGGCCAACGTCCTGACTTTC.